The present T cell receptor (beta chain) was sequenced within a study of response to subunit inactivated influenza vaccine. Study outcomes and limitations: Every seasonal influenza vaccination brings in few new T cells, the authors suggested.

Germline lookup yields CDR1 DFQATT and CDR2 SNEGSKA (reference sequence). V gave up 5 bases and J gave up 0 bases, with 11 bases separating them. The CDR3 consists of 13 residues. In TCRdb, the RT-PCR reads were re-called with MiXCR into one record per CDR3 protein. The data contain over 150,000 distinct CDR3 sequences, roughly 10% of them singletons. This clonotype was counted only a few times. Its antigen is not identified. The rearrangement joins TRBV20-1 to TRBJ2-7; D is possibly TRBD2 (6 bases). The sample was CD8+ T cells sorted from PBMCs, taken around 25 months after vaccination. The receptor comes from a man in his fifties or sixties who received an inactivated influenza vaccine. As DNA, the CDR3 is TGCAGTGCTGGGGGAGGACACTCCTACGAGCAGTACTTC. This encodes CSAGGGHSYEQYF.